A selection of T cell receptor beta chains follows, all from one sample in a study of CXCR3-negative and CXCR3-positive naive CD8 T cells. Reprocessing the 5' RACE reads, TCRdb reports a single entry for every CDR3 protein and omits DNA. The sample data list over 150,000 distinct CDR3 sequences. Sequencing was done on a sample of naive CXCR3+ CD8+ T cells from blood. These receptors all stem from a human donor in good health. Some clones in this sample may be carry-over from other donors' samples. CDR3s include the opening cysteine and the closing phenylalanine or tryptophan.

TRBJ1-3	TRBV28	CASSLVSNTIYF
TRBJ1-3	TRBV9	CASSQGGSSGNTIYF
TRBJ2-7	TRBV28	CASSETGASYEQYF
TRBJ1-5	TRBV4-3	CASSQDRRDNQPQHF
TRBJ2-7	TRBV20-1	CSARGGTGHYEQYF
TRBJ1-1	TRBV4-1	CASSQKQGGGTEAFF
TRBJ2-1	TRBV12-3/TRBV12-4	CASRALAGGRNEQFF
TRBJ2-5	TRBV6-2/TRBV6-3	CASRTPPGTQYF
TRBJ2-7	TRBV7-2	CASRRTGGSYEQYF
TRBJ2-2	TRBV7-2	CASSLGPLAGGPGELFF
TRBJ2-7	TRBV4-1	CASSQVLAGQYEQYF
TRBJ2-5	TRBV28	CASSTGLKETQYF
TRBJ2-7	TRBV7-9	CASSFAASGGDYEQYF
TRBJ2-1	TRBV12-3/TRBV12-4	CASSLSSRNEQFF
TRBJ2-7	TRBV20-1	CSARDTRGSSYEQYF
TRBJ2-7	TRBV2	CASSDESYEQYF
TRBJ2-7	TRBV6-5	CASNGLGADEQYF
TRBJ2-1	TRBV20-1	CSARTLNEQFF
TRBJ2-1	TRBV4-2	CASSRAGLAEGNEQFF
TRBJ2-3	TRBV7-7	CASSQRSTDTQYF
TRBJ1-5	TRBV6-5	CASSLGVYSNQPQHF
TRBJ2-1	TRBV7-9	CASSSPTSGGAVVMNEQFF
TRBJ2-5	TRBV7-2	CASSLFPGQETQYF
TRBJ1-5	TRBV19	CASSTAGPKYGYNQPQHF
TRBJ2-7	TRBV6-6	CASSYSIAARNEQYF
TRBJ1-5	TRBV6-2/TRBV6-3	CASSPRGGAGNQPQHF
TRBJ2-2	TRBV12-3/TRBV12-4	CASTEGQGASGELFF
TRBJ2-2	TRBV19	CASSATSGSFAGELFF
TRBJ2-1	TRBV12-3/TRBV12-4	CASSLVSRGGGEQFF
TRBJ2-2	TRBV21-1	CASSQNLVSAFAGELFF
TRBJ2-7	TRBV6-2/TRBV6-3	CASSYRAGRGDEQYF
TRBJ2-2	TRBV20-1	CSAGTPTIGTGELFF
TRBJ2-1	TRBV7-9	CASSFDTGLAGHNEQFF
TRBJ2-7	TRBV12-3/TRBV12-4	CASSSVRQGAWLGEQYF
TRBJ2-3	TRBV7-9	CASTPTPDTQYF
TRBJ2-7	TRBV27	CASSPGVAGTPEQYF
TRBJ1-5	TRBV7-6	CASSPRDYGNQPQHF
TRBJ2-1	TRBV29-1	CSVEMWGLAGYNEQFF
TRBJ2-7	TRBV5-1	CASSPSRDRTYEQYF
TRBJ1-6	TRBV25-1	CASSALAGGGSPLHF
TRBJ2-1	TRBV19	CASMSPGEQFF
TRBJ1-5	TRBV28	CASSTGTVILQPQHF
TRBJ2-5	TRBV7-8	CASSPGLAETQYF
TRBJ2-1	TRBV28	CASRPSGGSPSYNEQFF
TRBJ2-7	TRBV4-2	CASSQDAFYEQYF
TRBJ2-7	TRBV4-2	CASTLGTGRFEQYF
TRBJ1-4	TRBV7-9	CASSLTDRGPLEKLFF
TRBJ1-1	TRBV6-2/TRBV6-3	CASSYPDDTRGTEAFF
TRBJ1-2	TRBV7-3	CASSPGVGFYGYTF
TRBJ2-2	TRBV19	CASSIGQGASTGELFF
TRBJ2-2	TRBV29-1	CSVEETGSGTGELFF
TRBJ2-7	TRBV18	CASSPSKDDYEQYF
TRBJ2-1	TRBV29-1	CSVELRSSYNEQFF
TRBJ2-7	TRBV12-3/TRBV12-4	CASSPMTSGEYEQYF
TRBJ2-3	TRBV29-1	CSVVALDADTQYF
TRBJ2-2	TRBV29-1	CSGGQENTGELFF
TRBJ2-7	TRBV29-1	CSVVLPNYEQYF
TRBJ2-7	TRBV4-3	CASSQDWTGSSYEQYF